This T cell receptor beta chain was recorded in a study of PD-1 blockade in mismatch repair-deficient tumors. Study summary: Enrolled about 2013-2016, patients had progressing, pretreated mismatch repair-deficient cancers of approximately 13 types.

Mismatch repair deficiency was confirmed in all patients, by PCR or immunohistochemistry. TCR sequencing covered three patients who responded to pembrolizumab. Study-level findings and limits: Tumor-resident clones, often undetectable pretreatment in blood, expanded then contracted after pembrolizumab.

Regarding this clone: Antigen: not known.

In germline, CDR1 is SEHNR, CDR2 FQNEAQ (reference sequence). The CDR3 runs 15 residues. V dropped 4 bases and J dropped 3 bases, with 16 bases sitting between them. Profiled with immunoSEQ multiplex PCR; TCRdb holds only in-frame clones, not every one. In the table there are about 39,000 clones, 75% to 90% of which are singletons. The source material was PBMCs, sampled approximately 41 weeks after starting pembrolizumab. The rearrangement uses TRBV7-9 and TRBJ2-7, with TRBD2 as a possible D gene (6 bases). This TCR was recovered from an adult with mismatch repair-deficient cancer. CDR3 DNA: TGTGCCAGCAGCTCGGGGACTTCCGATAACTACGAGCAGTACTTC. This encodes CASSSGTSDNYEQYF.